Below, one TCR beta chain is given with its context. The antigen is undetermined. This entry belongs to a study of T cell repertoires in cytomegalovirus infection. Study-wide background: Public signatures in TCR beta pointed to CMV infection and matching HLA type.

The CDR3 has 17 residues. Germline CDR1 is SGHVS and CDR2 is FQNEAQ. With 6 bases clipped from V and 0 bases from J, the junction kept 10 bases outside the gene matches. In TCRdb, the reads were re-called with MiXCR into one record per CDR3 protein. The sample has approximately 990,000 distinct CDR3 sequences; around 32% are singletons. Findings of the study overall: The study found HLA-C-restricted CMV-specific TCR beta clonotypes dominating the ex vivo response. Carriers of CMV plus the relevant HLA were identified by cumulative public TCR beta family frequency.

The receptor comes from a human donor in good health (CMV status not recorded). Some clones in this sample may be carry-over from other donors' samples. The chain is built from TRBV7-8 and TRBJ2-3, with TRBD1 matching 9 bases. The starting material was cultured CD8+ T cells from PBMCs, obtained from culture after CMV antigen stimulation. This CDR3 is CASRGTQGASSTDTQYF. The CDR3 DNA sequence: TGTGCCAGCAGAGGTACACAGGGGGCGTCCAGCACAGATACGCAGTATTTT. Using reference TRBV7-8 and TRBJ2-3 for the parts outside the CDR3, the full variable domain is GAGVSQSPRYKVAKRGQDVALRCDPISGHVSLFWYQQALGQGPEFLTYFQNEAQLDKSGLPSDRFFAERPEGSVSTLKIQRTQQEDSAVYLCASRGTQGASSTDTQYFGPGTRLTVL.